This T cell receptor (beta chain) appears in the sequencing data of a study of regulatory T cells in long-lasting Graves disease. Both iRepertoire HTBI primers and Arm-PCR of CDR3 regions were used to build the TCR beta libraries. TCRdb processed the multiplex PCR reads anew with MiXCR; each CDR3 protein has one entry. The top ten hold around a tenth of the sample, which has almost 450,000 distinct CDR3 sequences, about 16% seen once. Time point denoted: newly diagnosed GD, antithyroid drugs for less than 3 months. Scientists built the TCR library using RNA that was extracted from PBMCs. There are 14 residues in the CDR3. CDR1 and CDR2 (germline): MNHEY, SMNVEV (reference sequence). Trimming pared 4 bases from V and 5 bases from J, leaving 15 bases between. This clonotype was seen only a few times. These same records also appear under a second study, on T cells in Graves' hyperthyroidism and ophthalmopathy.

Sequenced here: peripheral blood mononuclear cells (PBMCs), sampled at new diagnosis, from a patient treated with antithyroid drugs. This chain joins TRBV27 and TRBJ2-7; D remains ambiguous. This clonotype was obtained from a woman in her twenties or thirties with Graves disease. Here the CDR3 DNA reads TGTGCCAGCAGTTCCATTGGGATTCTACACGAGCAGTACTTC. It translates to CASSSIGILHEQYF.